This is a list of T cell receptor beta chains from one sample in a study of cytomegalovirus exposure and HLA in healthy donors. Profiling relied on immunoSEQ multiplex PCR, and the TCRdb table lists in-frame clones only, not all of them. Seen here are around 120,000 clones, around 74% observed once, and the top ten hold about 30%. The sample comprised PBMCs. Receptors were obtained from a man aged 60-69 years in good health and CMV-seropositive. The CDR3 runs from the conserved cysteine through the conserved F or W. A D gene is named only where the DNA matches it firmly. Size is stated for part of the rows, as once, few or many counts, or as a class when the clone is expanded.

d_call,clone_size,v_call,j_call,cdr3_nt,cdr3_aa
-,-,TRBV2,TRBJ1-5,TGTGCCAGCAGAGGAGAGGGTCTTAGCAATCAGCCCCAGCATTTT,CASRGEGLSNQPQHF
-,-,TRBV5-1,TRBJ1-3,TGCGCCAGCAGCTTGGATGGGGGGTACGGAAACACCATATATTTT,CASSLDGGYGNTIYF
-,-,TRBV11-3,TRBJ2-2,TGTGCCAGCCGCGGCGGGATATCCGGGGAGCTGTTTTTT,CASRGGISGELFF
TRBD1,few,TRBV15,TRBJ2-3,TGTGCCACCAGCCGATCCAGGGGGCGTGTGGATACGCAGTATTTT,CATSRSRGRVDTQYF
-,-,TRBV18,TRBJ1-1,TGTGCCAGCTCACCACTCGAGAAGTTGAACACTGAAGCTTTCTTT,CASSPLEKLNTEAFF
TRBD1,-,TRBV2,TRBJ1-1,TGTGCCAGCAGTGGAACAGGGGGTAGGACTGAAGCTTTCTTT,CASSGTGGRTEAFF
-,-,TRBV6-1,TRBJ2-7,TGTGCCAGCAGCAAGAGCGGGTCCTACGAGCAGTACTTC,CASSKSGSYEQYF
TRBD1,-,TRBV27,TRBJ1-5,TGTGCCAGCAGTCCCTGGACAGGGAAGGGGAATCAGCCCCAGCATTTT,CASSPWTGKGNQPQHF
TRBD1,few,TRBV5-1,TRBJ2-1,TGCGCCAGCAGCGAAGGGACAGGTTCCCACAATGAGCAGTTCTTC,CASSEGTGSHNEQFF
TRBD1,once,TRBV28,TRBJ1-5,TGTGCCAGCAGTTGGACAGGGGCATATCAGCCCCAGCATTTT,CASSWTGAYQPQHF
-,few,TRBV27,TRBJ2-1,TGTGCCAGCAGTCGCAGGGGAAACTCCTACAATGAGCAGTTCTTC,CASSRRGNSYNEQFF
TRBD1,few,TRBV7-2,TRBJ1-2,TGTGCCAGCAGCTTAGACAGGGGGCAGGTATACACCTTC,CASSLDRGQVYTF
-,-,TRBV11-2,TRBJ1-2,TGTGCCAGCAGCTCCCGGCCTGGGACACCCTATGGCTACACCTTC,CASSSRPGTPYGYTF
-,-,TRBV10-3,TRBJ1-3,TGTGCCACAAACAGGGTATCTGGAAACACCATATATTTT,CATNRVSGNTIYF
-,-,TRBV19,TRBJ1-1,TGTGCCAGTAGTATAGGCAACACCTACAGGGTCACTGAAGCTTTCTTT,CASSIGNTYRVTEAFF
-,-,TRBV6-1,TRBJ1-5,TGTGCCAGCAGTGAAGCGAGGGTTAGCAATCAGCCCCAGCATTTT,CASSEARVSNQPQHF